The entry below describes one TCR beta chain. The length of the CDR3 is 13 residues. Germline CDR1 is ENHRY and CDR2 is SYGVKD. The V gene lost 6 bases and the J gene lost 8 bases, with 16 bases spanning the gap. Here immunoSEQ multiplex PCR was the method, and the copy in TCRdb shows in-frame clones only, minus some. The table includes roughly 520,000 clones, 95% to 97% detected once. The source of the sample is a study of shared clonotypes between healthy human individuals. Sample: naive CD4+ T cells sorted from blood. Sample subset: CD45RA+ positively selected. V gene TRBV10-3 combines with J gene TRBJ1-2, with D unclear. The sequence derives from a woman in her 30s in good health. CDR3: CAIRRETVVGYTF. CDR3 nucleotide sequence: TGTGCCATCAGGCGGGAGACCGTTGTGGGCTACACCTTC.